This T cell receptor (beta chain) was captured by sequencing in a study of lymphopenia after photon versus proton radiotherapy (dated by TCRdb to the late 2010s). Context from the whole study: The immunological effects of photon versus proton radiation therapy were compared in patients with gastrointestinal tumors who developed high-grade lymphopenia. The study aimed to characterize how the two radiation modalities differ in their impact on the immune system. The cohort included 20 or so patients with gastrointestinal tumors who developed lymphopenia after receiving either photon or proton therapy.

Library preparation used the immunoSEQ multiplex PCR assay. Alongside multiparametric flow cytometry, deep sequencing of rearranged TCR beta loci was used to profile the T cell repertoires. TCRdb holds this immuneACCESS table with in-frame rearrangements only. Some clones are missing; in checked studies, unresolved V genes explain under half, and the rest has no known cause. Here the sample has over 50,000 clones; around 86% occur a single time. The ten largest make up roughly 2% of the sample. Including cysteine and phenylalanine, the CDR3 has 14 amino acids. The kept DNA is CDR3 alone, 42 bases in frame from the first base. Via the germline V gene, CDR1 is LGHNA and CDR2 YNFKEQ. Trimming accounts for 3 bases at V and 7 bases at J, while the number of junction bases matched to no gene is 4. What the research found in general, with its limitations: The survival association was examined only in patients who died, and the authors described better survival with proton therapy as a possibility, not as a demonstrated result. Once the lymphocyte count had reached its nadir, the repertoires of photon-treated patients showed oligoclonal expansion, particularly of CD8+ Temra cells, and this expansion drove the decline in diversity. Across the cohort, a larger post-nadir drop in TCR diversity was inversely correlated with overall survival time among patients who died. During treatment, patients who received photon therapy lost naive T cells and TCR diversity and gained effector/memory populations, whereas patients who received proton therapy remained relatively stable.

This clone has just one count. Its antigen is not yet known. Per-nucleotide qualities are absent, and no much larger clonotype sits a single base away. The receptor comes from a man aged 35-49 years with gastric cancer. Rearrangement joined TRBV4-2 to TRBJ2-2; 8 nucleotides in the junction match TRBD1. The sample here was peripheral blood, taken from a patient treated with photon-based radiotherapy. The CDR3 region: CASSHQQGDGELFF. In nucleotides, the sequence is TGTGCCAGCAGCCACCAACAGGGGGACGGGGAGCTGTTTTTT.